This T cell receptor (beta chain) emerged from a study of cytomegalovirus exposure and HLA in healthy donors. Study-wide points: When a later analysis was performed, an Asian-associated ancestry cluster reportedly had fewer N-insertions than the approximately 690-donor mean. Researchers counted roughly 150 TCR beta chains as cytomegalovirus-associated. According to an earlier analysis, most TCR beta V segments yielded productive rearrangements about 90% or about 30% of the time.

Germline CDR1 reads MRHNA; CDR2 reads SNTAGT. The CDR3 has 14 residues. Trimming stripped 0 bases from V and 6 bases from J, with 8 bases between. The PCR ran on 60 Vbeta and 13 Jbeta primers. TCRdb's copy holds only in-frame clones and misses some; the assay was immunoSEQ multiplex PCR. In total, the table holds more than 95,000 clones. On this clone: What it binds is not known.

What was sequenced was PBMCs. This sequence was found in a man aged 30 to 45 in good health and CMV-seronegative. The chain is built from TRBV6-4 and TRBJ2-2; possibly TRBD2 for D (5 bases). The CDR3: CASSDSWESGELFF. The CDR3 DNA is TGTGCCAGCAGTGACTCATGGGAGTCCGGGGAGCTGTTTTTT.